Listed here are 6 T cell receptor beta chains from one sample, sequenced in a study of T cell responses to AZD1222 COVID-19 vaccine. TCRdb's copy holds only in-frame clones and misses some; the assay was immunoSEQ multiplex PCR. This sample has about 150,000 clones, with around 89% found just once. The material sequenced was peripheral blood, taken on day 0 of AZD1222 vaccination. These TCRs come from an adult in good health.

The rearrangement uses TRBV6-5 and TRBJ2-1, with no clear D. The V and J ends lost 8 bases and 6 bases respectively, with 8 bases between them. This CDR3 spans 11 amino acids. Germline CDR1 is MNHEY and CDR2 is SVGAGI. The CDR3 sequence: CASSQRNEQFF. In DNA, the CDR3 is TGTGCCAGCTCCCAACGCAATGAGCAGTTCTTC.

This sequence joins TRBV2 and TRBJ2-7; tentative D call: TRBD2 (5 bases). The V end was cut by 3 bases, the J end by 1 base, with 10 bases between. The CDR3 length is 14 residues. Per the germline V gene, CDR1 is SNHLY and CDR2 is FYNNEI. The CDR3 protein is CASSDRGSSYEQYF. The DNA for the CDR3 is TGTGCCAGCAGTGATCGGGGATCATCCTACGAGCAGTACTTC.

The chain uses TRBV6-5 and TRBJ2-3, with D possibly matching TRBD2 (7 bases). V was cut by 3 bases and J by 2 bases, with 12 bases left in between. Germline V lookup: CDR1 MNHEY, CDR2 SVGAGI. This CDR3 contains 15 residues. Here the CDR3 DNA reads TGTGCCAGCAGTTATCGGGGGGCCCTCACAGATACGCAGTATTTT. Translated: CASSYRGALTDTQYF.

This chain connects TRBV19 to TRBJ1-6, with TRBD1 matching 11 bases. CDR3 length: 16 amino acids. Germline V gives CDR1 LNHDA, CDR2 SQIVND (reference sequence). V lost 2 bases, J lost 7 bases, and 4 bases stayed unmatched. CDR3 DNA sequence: TGTGCCAGTAGTATATACGGGGACAGGGGGAATTCACCCCTCCACTTT. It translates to CASSIYGDRGNSPLHF.

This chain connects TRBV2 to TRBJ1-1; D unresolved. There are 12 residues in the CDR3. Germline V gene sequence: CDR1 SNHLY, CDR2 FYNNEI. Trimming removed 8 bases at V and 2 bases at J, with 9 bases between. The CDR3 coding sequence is TGTGCCAGCGATCCGGATAACACTGAAGCTTTCTTT. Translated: CASDPDNTEAFF.

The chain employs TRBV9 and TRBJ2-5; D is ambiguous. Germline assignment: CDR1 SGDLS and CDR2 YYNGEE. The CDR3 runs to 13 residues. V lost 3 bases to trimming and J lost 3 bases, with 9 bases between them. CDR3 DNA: TGTGCCAGCAGCGAATCAGCCAAAGAGACCCAGTACTTC. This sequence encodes CASSESAKETQYF.